The 12 T cell receptor beta chains below come from one sample, sequenced in a study of blood T cell repertoires in COVID-19. Assay: immunoSEQ multiplex PCR; the TCRdb copy retains only in-frame clones and omits some. Of 200,000 or so clones in the sample, about 80% were seen once. Sequenced: PBMCs or T cells enriched from blood (not recorded which). The receptors originated from a man aged 40-50 years who had recovered from COVID-19.

The V gene is TRBV3-1 (or the pseudogene TRBV3-2), the J gene TRBJ2-2; no definite D call. The CDR3 has 13 residues. The V end lost 3 bases, the J end lost 6 bases, and 8 bases lay between the germline ends. Germline CDR1 and CDR2: LGHDT and YNNKEL (reference sequence). CDR3 amino acids: CASSHYSPGELFF. Written as DNA, the CDR3 is TGTGCCAGCAGCCACTACAGTCCCGGGGAGCTGTTTTTT.

The chain carries TRBV9 and TRBJ1-1; 9 bases agree with TRBD1. Germline-derived CDR1 and CDR2 are SGDLS and YYNGEE. This CDR3 is 17 amino acids long. The ends lost 5 bases at V and 11 bases at J; junction bases unmatched: 22. This CDR3 reads CASSQPHGGQGQLRAFF. The CDR3 coding sequence is TGTGCCAGCAGTCAGCCCCATGGGGGACAGGGTCAACTTAGGGCTTTCTTT.

The J gene is TRBJ1-1, the V gene TRBV27; 8 bases fit TRBD1. Trimming took 3 bases from V and 5 from J; bases not matched to a gene: 11. The CDR3 is made up of 16 amino acids. Germline CDR1 MNHEY, CDR2 SMNVEV (reference sequence). CDR3 in amino acids: CASSFGQGAIWTEAFF. CDR3 bases: TGTGCCAGCAGTTTTGGGCAGGGGGCTATCTGGACTGAAGCTTTCTTT.

This chain links TRBV5-8 with TRBJ1-5, with TRBD1 matching over 7 bases. The length of the CDR3 is 17 residues. V lost 4 bases, J lost 0 bases, and 10 bases stayed unmatched. Germline CDR1 SGHTS, CDR2 YDEGEE. CDR3 DNA sequence: TGTGCCAGCAGCCCCGGACAGGAACTGTATAGCAATCAGCCCCAGCATTTT. Amino acids: CASSPGQELYSNQPQHF.

The J gene is TRBJ1-2, the V gene TRBV30, with a tentative D call TRBD1 (6 bases). Germline values: CDR1 GTSNPN, CDR2 SVGIG (reference sequence). Deletions cut 0 bases from V and 6 bases from J, with 17 bases between. This CDR3 spans 15 amino acids. The CDR3 DNA sequence: TGTGCCTGGAGTGTAAATCTGGGGGCGCTTAATGGCTACACCTTC. Protein: CAWSVNLGALNGYTF.

V is TRBV4-3 and J is TRBJ2-7; 10 bases map to TRBD1. V lost 4 bases and J lost 5; bases outside the gene matches: 11. The V gene's germline CDR1 is LGHNA and CDR2 YSLEER. This CDR3 contains 16 residues. The chain's CDR3 is CASSLSWTGGYHEQYF. Here the CDR3 DNA reads TGCGCCAGCAGCCTATCCTGGACAGGGGGTTACCACGAGCAGTACTTC.

The chain is built from TRBV19 and TRBJ2-3; 7 positions match TRBD2. V gave up 6 bases and J gave up 5 bases; unmatched junction bases: 8. Looked up from germline, CDR1 is LNHDA and CDR2 is SQIVND (reference sequence). This CDR3 contains 14 residues. This CDR3 reads CASSPPGLRDTQYF. CDR3 coding DNA: TGTGCCAGTAGCCCCCCGGGACTAAGAGATACGCAGTATTTT.

V gene TRBV6-4 combines with J gene TRBJ2-1, with 14 bases matching TRBD2. Germline V lookup: CDR1 MRHNA, CDR2 SNTAGT. The CDR3 spans 20 residues. V shed 6 bases and J 0 bases; nucleotides not matched to a gene: 13. CDR3 loop: CASRTGLAGGPDLSYNEQFF. For the CDR3, the DNA is TGTGCCAGCAGGACTGGACTAGCGGGGGGTCCTGACCTCTCCTACAATGAGCAGTTCTTC.

The chain links TRBV28 to TRBJ1-2; D is undetermined. This CDR3 has 13 amino acids. V lost 2 bases and J 7 bases, leaving 11 bases between the germline ends. Germline V gene lookup returns CDR1 MDHEN and CDR2 SYDVKM. Here the CDR3 DNA reads TGTGCCAGCAGTTTAGGCAGGTCGAGTGGCTACACCTTC. This gives the protein CASSLGRSSGYTF.

The V gene is TRBV2, the J gene TRBJ1-1; D not certain. Germline CDR1 reads SNHLY; CDR2 reads FYNNEI. The CDR3 sequence is 15 residues long. Trimming removed 1 base from V and 1 base from J, with 10 bases in between. In DNA, the CDR3 is TGTGCCAGCAGTGAAGGGGCGGGAAGGAACACTGAAGCTTTCTTT. This codes for CASSEGAGRNTEAFF.

V gene TRBV19 combines with J gene TRBJ2-1, with a weak D call TRBD1 (5 bases). The CDR3 spans 15 residues. CDR1 and CDR2 (germline): LNHDA, SQIVND (reference sequence). The V gene lost 9 bases and the J gene lost 7 bases, with 22 bases spanning the gap. DNA of the CDR3: TGTGCCAGCCGTCGACAGTCGAGAGCGACTAATGAGCAGTTCTTC. Its translation: CASRRQSRATNEQFF.

V usage is TRBV10-3 and J usage is TRBJ2-7; a possible D gene is TRBD1 (5 bases). With 0 bases removed from V and 2 bases from J, the gap between germline ends came to 5 bases. Germline CDR1 ENHRY, CDR2 SYGVKD. The CDR3 is made up of 13 amino acids. This CDR3 is CAISESQAYEQYF. The CDR3 nucleotides read TGTGCCATCAGTGAGTCACAGGCCTACGAGCAGTACTTC.